Presented here are 31 T cell receptor beta chains from one specimen sequenced in a study of radiotherapy plus CTLA-4 blockade in lung cancer. Some clones are missing from TCRdb's copy, which holds only in-frame ones; the method was immunoSEQ multiplex PCR. The sample contains around 100,000 clones, roughly 77% of which appear only once. Source: peripheral blood, taken from a patient treated with radiotherapy plus ipilimumab. The receptors shown here come from a human donor with non-small cell lung cancer that progressed on radiotherapy plus ipilimumab. Some clones in this sample may be carry-over from other donors' samples.

This clone was seen once. The genes are TRBV28 and TRBJ1-1; 11 bases align to TRBD1. CDR1 is MDHEN and CDR2 is SYDVKM in the germline V gene. The junction had 5 bases not matched to a gene; V was cut back by 4 bases and J by 4 bases. This CDR3 has 15 residues. The DNA of the CDR3 is TGTGCCAGCAGTTCCCCGGGGACAGGGGGCACTGAAGCTTTCTTT. This codes for CASSSPGTGGTEAFF.

This sequence joins TRBV5-1 and TRBJ2-5; D gene ambiguous. V was pared by 1 base and J by 2 bases, with 9 bases between. Germline assignment: CDR1 SGHRS and CDR2 YFSETQ. The CDR3 has 14 amino acids. This CDR3 is CASSLLGMQETQYF. CDR3 nucleotides: TGCGCCAGCAGCTTGCTGGGGATGCAAGAGACCCAGTACTTC.

The chain carries TRBV6-6 and TRBJ2-5; TRBD2 aligns across 10 bases. After removal of 6 bases from V and 4 bases from J, the junction contained 2 bases not matched to a gene. The CDR3 consists of 13 residues. Germline V gene data show CDR1 as MNHNY and CDR2 as SVGAGI (reference sequence). The CDR3 reads CASRGLALETQYF. As DNA, the CDR3 is TGTGCCAGCAGGGGACTAGCGTTAGAGACCCAGTACTTC.

The genes are TRBV5-1 and TRBJ2-5, with a possible D match to TRBD2 (5 bases). Germline CDR1 reads SGHRS; CDR2 reads YFSETQ. V lost 0 bases and J lost 5, with 14 bases in between. This CDR3 is built from 15 residues. The CDR3 sequence: CASSLASGREETQYF. Written as DNA, the CDR3 is TGCGCCAGCAGCTTGGCCTCGGGAAGGGAGGAGACCCAGTACTTC.

This clone was seen only a few times. The rearrangement links TRBV7-3 to TRBJ2-3; D call uncertain. The CDR3 runs 15 residues. The V end was cut by 1 base, the J end by 2 bases, with 10 bases between. CDR1 and CDR2 (germline): SGHTA, FQGTGA. Here the CDR3 DNA reads TGTGCCAGCAGCTTAATCGGCCTCAACACAGATACGCAGTATTTT. As protein: CASSLIGLNTDTQYF.

As DNA, the CDR3 is TGTGCCAGCAGCGAGGACAGGGGCTATAATTCACCCCTCCACTTT. It encodes CASSEDRGYNSPLHF. The rearrangement joins TRBV9 to TRBJ1-6, with TRBD1 matching 9 bases. CDR3 size: 15 residues. Germline V gives CDR1 SGDLS, CDR2 YYNGEE. Losses at the gene ends were 3 bases for V and 3 bases for J; bases not matched to a gene: 1.

The chain has TRBV15 and TRBJ1-1, with D possibly matching TRBD1 (5 bases). This CDR3 has 14 amino acids. Germline CDR1 and CDR2: LNHNV and YYDKDF (reference sequence). V was trimmed by 3 bases and J by 1 base, leaving 9 bases between them. The chain's CDR3 is CATSRGRSNTEAFF. The DNA for the CDR3 is TGTGCCACCAGCAGGGGACGGTCGAACACTGAAGCTTTCTTT.

This rearrangement joins TRBV10-3 to TRBJ1-2, with D unclear. V was cut by 0 bases and J by 4 bases, with 12 bases left in between. Germline V gives CDR1 ENHRY, CDR2 SYGVKD. This CDR3 spans 15 amino acids. The CDR3 sequence is CAISESAGRPYGYTF. CDR3 DNA: TGTGCCATCAGTGAGTCCGCCGGGCGGCCCTATGGCTACACCTTC.

The J gene is TRBJ2-1, the V gene TRBV6-5; D gene uncertain. Trimming left V 6 bases short and J 3 bases short, with 15 bases between. From germline, CDR1 is MNHEY and CDR2 SVGAGI. The CDR3 has 15 residues. CDR3 coding DNA: TGTGCCAGCAGCCGGAGAAAGGAATACTACAATGAGCAGTTCTTC. The encoded protein is CASSRRKEYYNEQFF.

This clone was picked up one time. V usage is TRBV27 and J usage is TRBJ2-7, with 9 bases that match TRBD2. Trimming took 2 bases from V and 2 from J; bases not matched to a gene: 7. Germline V gene lookup returns CDR1 MNHEY and CDR2 SMNVEV (reference sequence). The CDR3 is 16 residues long. Written as DNA, the CDR3 is TGTGCCAGCAGTTTACAAAAGACTAGCGGTCCCTACGAGCAGTACTTC. It is translated as CASSLQKTSGPYEQYF.

The chain carries TRBV11-2 and TRBJ2-7; D is perhaps TRBD1 (5 bases). V lost 5 bases and J 0 bases, leaving 23 bases between the germline ends. There are 18 residues in the CDR3. The germline gives CDR1 SGHAT, CDR2 FQNNGV. CDR3 DNA sequence: TGTGCCAGCAGCCCCGGTTATCGAAGGGGCCGGAGCTCCTACGAGCAGTACTTC. This translates into CASSPGYRRGRSSYEQYF.

This chain joins TRBV5-1 and TRBJ2-5, with 8 bases that match TRBD1. This CDR3 is 15 amino acids long. Germline V CDR1 and CDR2: SGHRS, YFSETQ. J gave up 1 base and V 3 bases, and 5 bases lay outside the gene matches. The CDR3 DNA is TGCGCCAGCAGCTCTCTCACAGGGGGCCAAGAGACCCAGTACTTC. As protein: CASSSLTGGQETQYF.

The rearrangement links TRBV11-1 to TRBJ2-1; 10 bases align to TRBD1. There are 17 residues in the CDR3. Germline CDR1 reads SGHAT; CDR2 reads FQDESV (reference sequence). The V segment lost 0 bases and the J segment 0 bases; nucleotides outside the gene matches: 2. In DNA form, the CDR3 reads TGTGCCAGCAGCTTAGCGGGGGACAGGGGCTCCTACAATGAGCAGTTCTTC. Its protein is CASSLAGDRGSYNEQFF.

This sequence joins TRBV5-6 and TRBJ1-2; D call uncertain. Germline assignment: CDR1 SGHDT and CDR2 YYEEEE. The CDR3 length is 14 residues. The V end was cut by 0 bases, the J end by 8 bases, with 14 bases between. In DNA form, the CDR3 reads TGTGCCAGCAGCTTGGCGGCAGGTGGAGGCGGCTACACCTTC. This gives the protein CASSLAAGGGGYTF.

The genes are TRBV27 and TRBJ1-5, with D perhaps TRBD1 (5 bases). There are 15 residues in the CDR3. V dropped 6 bases and J dropped 0 bases, with 12 bases sitting between them. The V gene's germline CDR1 is MNHEY and CDR2 SMNVEV (reference sequence). CDR3 loop: CASRRTPNSNQPQHF. The CDR3 region has the DNA TGTGCCAGCAGAAGGACACCCAATAGCAATCAGCCCCAGCATTTT.

The gene calls are TRBV2 and TRBJ2-6; D is perhaps TRBD2 (6 bases). V lost 8 bases, J lost 3 bases, and 14 bases lay in between. This CDR3 has 15 amino acids. The germline V gene has CDR1 SNHLY and CDR2 FYNNEI. Written as DNA, the CDR3 is TGTGCCAGCCCGGGGGAAGGGGTTGGGGCCAACGTCCTGACTTTC. This sequence encodes CASPGEGVGANVLTF.

The V call is TRBV7-2, the J call TRBJ1-3, with D tentatively TRBD1 (5 bases). Germline-derived CDR1 and CDR2 are SGHTA and FQGNSA. V dropped 3 bases and J dropped 2 bases, with 14 bases sitting between them. The CDR3 has 16 amino acids. For the CDR3, the DNA is TGTGCCAGCAGCTTGGGGAGGGGTGGACCTGGAAACACCATATATTTT. Translating gives CASSLGRGGPGNTIYF. Full variable domain (outside the CDR3, taken from reference TRBV7-2 and TRBJ1-3): GAGVSQSPSNKVTEKGKDVELRCDPISGHTALYWYRQSLGQGLEFLIYFQGNSAPDKSGLPSDRFSAERTGGSVSTLTIQRTQQEDSAVYLCASSLGRGGPGNTIYFGEGSWLTVV.

The chain has TRBV4-3 and TRBJ2-1; a weak D match, TRBD1 (6 bases). The CDR3 spans 14 residues. CDR1 LGHNA and CDR2 YSLEER come from the germline V gene. Trimming pared 1 base from V and 8 bases from J, leaving 12 bases between. The CDR3 sequence: CASSQGDIGDEQFF. As DNA, the CDR3 is TGCGCCAGCAGCCAAGGGGACATAGGCGATGAGCAGTTCTTC.

This chain links TRBV5-1 with TRBJ2-1, with a weak D call TRBD2 (7 bases). The V gene lost 4 bases and the J gene lost 4 bases, with 15 bases spanning the gap. The germline CDR1 and CDR2 sequences are SGHRS and YFSETQ. The length of the CDR3 is 15 residues. CDR3 residues: CASSRNGGPYNEQFF. The CDR3 nucleotides read TGCGCCAGCAGCAGGAACGGGGGGCCATACAATGAGCAGTTCTTC.

The rearrangement uses TRBV9 and TRBJ2-5, with no clear D. V lost 4 bases, J lost 4 bases, and 14 bases lay in between. From germline, CDR1 is SGDLS and CDR2 YYNGEE. The CDR3 sequence is 14 residues long. The CDR3 DNA is TGTGCCAGCAGCTCCCGGACCCAGGCAGAGACCCAGTACTTC. This codes for CASSSRTQAETQYF.

The chain combines TRBV6-6 with TRBJ1-1; D possibly corresponds to TRBD1 (5 bases). This CDR3 comprises 14 residues. Deletions cut 2 bases from V and 0 bases from J, with 7 bases between. Germline loops: CDR1 MNHNY, CDR2 SVGAGI (reference sequence). The CDR3 sequence is CASSYRDLNTEAFF. DNA of the CDR3: TGTGCCAGCAGTTACCGGGACTTGAACACTGAAGCTTTCTTT.

This clone has just a few counts. The chain is built from TRBV15 and TRBJ2-7, with no clear D. This CDR3 spans 14 amino acids. Trimming took 0 bases from V and 6 from J, leaving 12 bases between them. The germline V gene encodes CDR1 LNHNV and CDR2 YYDKDF (reference sequence). The CDR3 protein is CATSRDHSLPEQYF. The DNA of the CDR3 is TGTGCCACCAGCAGAGATCACAGCCTACCCGAGCAGTACTTC.

CDR3 sequence reads: CASSLWAGHGYTF. DNA for the CDR3: TGTGCCAGCAGCTTATGGGCAGGGCATGGCTACACCTTC. The chain couples TRBV7-2 to TRBJ1-2; possible D gene TRBD1, 5 bases. The CDR3 has 13 amino acids. Trimming left V 2 bases short and J 6 bases short, with 10 bases between. CDR1 and CDR2 from the germline V gene are SGHTA and FQGNSA.

The gene calls are TRBV5-6 and TRBJ1-4; no reliable D call. CDR3 length: 13 amino acids. Trimming cost V 6 bases and J 5 bases, with 11 bases left between them. The germline V gene encodes CDR1 SGHDT and CDR2 YYEEEE. The CDR3: CASTRTRNEKLFF. CDR3 DNA: TGTGCCAGCACCAGGACTAGAAATGAAAAACTGTTTTTT.

V and J are TRBV7-3 and TRBJ2-2, with D possibly TRBD1 on 6 matching bases. The CDR3 extends over 15 amino acids. Per the germline V gene, CDR1 is SGHTA and CDR2 is FQGTGA. Trimming removed 3 bases at V and 3 bases at J, with 11 bases between. The CDR3 DNA sequence: TGTGCCAGCAGCTTTAACAGGGACGACACCGGGGAGCTGTTTTTT. This gives the protein CASSFNRDDTGELFF. Combining the CDR3 with reference TRBV7-3 and TRBJ2-2 gives the whole variable domain GAGVSQTPSNKVTEKGKYVELRCDPISGHTALYWYRQSLGQGPEFLIYFQGTGAADDSGLPNDRFFAVRPEGSVSTLKIQRTERGDSAVYLCASSFNRDDTGELFFGEGSRLTVL.

The chain joins TRBV6-4 to TRBJ1-6, with TRBD1 identical over 7 bases. CDR3 size: 14 residues. The germline CDR1 and CDR2 sequences are MRHNA and SNTAGT. After removal of 3 bases from V and 9 bases from J, the junction contained 5 bases not matched to a gene. CDR3 sequence: CASSEQGRASPLHF. CDR3 coding DNA: TGTGCCAGCAGTGAACAGGGGAGAGCTTCACCCCTCCACTTT.

The V and J genes are TRBV2 and TRBJ2-1, with no clear D. Trimming cost V 5 bases and J 8 bases, with 10 bases left between them. From germline, CDR1 is SNHLY and CDR2 FYNNEI. This CDR3 region has 12 residues. CDR3 sequence (DNA): TGTGCCAGCAGTCCCTATGGGGATGAGCAGTTCTTC. Its protein product is CASSPYGDEQFF.

The chain couples TRBV4-2 to TRBJ1-3; TRBD1 matches at 7 bases. Germline CDR1 LGHNA, CDR2 YNFKEQ. Germline trimming cut 0 bases from V and 2 bases from J; bases unmatched to any gene: 10. The CDR3 sequence is 18 residues long. The CDR3 DNA sequence: TGTGCCAGCAGCCAAGATTGGAGGTCAGGGGGGCCTGGAAACACCATATATTTT. Protein sequence: CASSQDWRSGGPGNTIYF.

This chain links TRBV6-5 with TRBJ2-3; D assignment may be TRBD1 or TRBD2 (5 bases each). V was pared by 2 bases and J by 2 bases, with 11 bases between. The germline CDR1 and CDR2 sequences are MNHEY and SVGAGI. CDR3 length: 15 residues. This chain's CDR3 is CASSYLRGPTDTQYF. Here the CDR3 DNA reads TGTGCCAGCAGTTACCTCCGGGGCCCCACAGATACGCAGTATTTT.

In this sample, this clone turned up once. This chain uses TRBV7-2 with TRBJ1-3; weak D call: TRBD1 (5 bases). The germline V gene has CDR1 SGHTA and CDR2 FQGNSA. CDR3 length: 16 amino acids. The ends were cut back, 2 bases at V and 1 base at J, with 12 bases in the middle. In DNA form, the CDR3 reads TGTGCCAGCAGCTTATTTTGGGGGGGGTCTGGAAACACCATATATTTT. Its protein product is CASSLFWGGSGNTIYF. The full variable domain, with the rest looked up from reference TRBV7-2 and TRBJ1-3, is GAGVSQSPSNKVTEKGKDVELRCDPISGHTALYWYRQSLGQGLEFLIYFQGNSAPDKSGLPSDRFSAERTGGSVSTLTIQRTQQEDSAVYLCASSLFWGGSGNTIYFGEGSWLTVV.

This clone was picked up a small number of times. The chain is built from TRBV5-1 and TRBJ2-3; 7 bases fit TRBD2. Trimming cost V 1 base and J 4 bases; bases outside gene matches: 9. Germline CDR1 SGHRS, CDR2 YFSETQ. The CDR3 length is 16 residues. The CDR3: CASSLFVGGGSDTQYF. The DNA of the CDR3 is TGCGCCAGCAGCTTGTTTGTTGGCGGGGGTTCAGATACGCAGTATTTT.